The 29 T cell receptor beta chains reported below all come from one sample, sequenced in a study of T cells in Graves' hyperthyroidism and ophthalmopathy. Researchers amplified the TCR beta CDR3 regions from RNA transcripts. The HTBI primer set was used in a first-round RT-PCR of the TCR CDR3. TCRdb reprocessed the multiplex PCR reads via MiXCR and lists one record per CDR3 protein. Of 280,000 or so distinct CDR3 sequences in the sample, about 25% were seen once. What was sequenced was blood. The receptors shown here come from a middle-aged man with Graves' hyperthyroidism that later progressed to Graves' ophthalmopathy.

This clonotype occurred many times. The chain joins TRBV20-1 to TRBJ1-5; D is ambiguous. Germline CDR1 and CDR2: DFQATT and SNEGSKA (reference sequence). Trimming removed 4 bases from V and 3 bases from J, with 13 bases in between. The CDR3 sequence is 14 residues long. In DNA form, the CDR3 reads TGCAGTGCTACCTCGGTTCTAGCCAATCAGCCCCAGCATTTT. It is translated as CSATSVLANQPQHF.

There are many counts of this clonotype. The chain uses TRBV6-1 and TRBJ1-1, with D possibly TRBD1 on 6 matching bases. The V gene's germline CDR1 is MNHNS and CDR2 SASEGT. The germline V and J ends were trimmed by 4 bases and 4 bases, with 16 bases remaining between them. This CDR3 comprises 15 residues. The CDR3 nucleotides read TGTGCCAGCAGTGCCTACAGGGCGGGGGTCACTGAAGCTTTCTTT. It encodes CASSAYRAGVTEAFF.

The gene calls are TRBV6-2 or TRBV6-3 and TRBJ1-5, with 10 bases fitting TRBD1. The CDR3 contains 14 residues. V gave up 4 bases and J gave up 6 bases; unmatched junction bases: 3. Germline V gene lookup returns CDR1 MNHEY and CDR2 SVGEGT. CDR3 sequence: CASSSGQGFQPQHF. The CDR3 nucleotides are TGTGCCAGCAGTTCGGGACAGGGGTTTCAGCCCCAGCATTTT.

This clonotype was picked up many times. The V and J genes are TRBV4-2 and TRBJ1-1; 7 nucleotides line up with TRBD1. The CDR3 runs to 15 residues. The V and J ends lost 0 bases and 4 bases, in that order; junction bases with no gene match: 5. Germline V lookup: CDR1 LGHNA, CDR2 YNFKEQ. The CDR3 here is CASSQEGSGGTEAFF. The CDR3 nucleotides are TGTGCCAGCAGCCAAGAAGGTTCAGGGGGCACTGAAGCTTTCTTT.

Concerning this clonotype: One end of the junction is discordant with germline, which a read error may explain. The J gene is TRBJ2-5, the V gene TRBV12-3 or TRBV12-4, with 12 bases that match TRBD1. The CDR3 runs to 15 residues. The DNA for the CDR3 is TGTGCCATCAGTGAGTCAGGGACAGGGGGCGAGACCCAGTACTTC. Its protein is CAISESGTGGETQYF.

CDR3 sequence: CASSFQLAGPRETQYF. DNA of the CDR3: TGTGCCAGCAGTTTCCAACTAGCGGGCCCACGGGAGACCCAGTACTTC. The chain is built from TRBV12-3 or TRBV12-4 and TRBJ2-5; TRBD2 aligns across 9 bases. The CDR3 is 16 amino acids. The V segment lost 3 bases and the J segment 5 bases; nucleotides outside the gene matches: 10.

This chain connects TRBV6-5 to TRBJ1-2; D gene ambiguous. V was shortened by 0 bases and J by 7 bases, with 12 bases between the two germline ends. The V gene's germline CDR1 is MNHEY and CDR2 SVGAGI. This CDR3 contains 14 residues. As DNA, the CDR3 is TGTGCCAGCAGTTACTCTACTTGGCTTTCTGGCTACACCTTC. It translates to CASSYSTWLSGYTF.

This clonotype has at least ten counts. The gene calls are TRBV27 and TRBJ1-3, with D unresolved. Per germline, CDR1 MNHEY and CDR2 SMNVEV (reference sequence). There are 13 residues in the CDR3. Trimming removed 4 bases from V and 2 bases from J, with 6 bases in between. CDR3 DNA sequence: TGTGCCAGCAGTTCGCGGGCTGGAAACACCATATATTTT. Protein product: CASSSRAGNTIYF.

The V and J genes are TRBV3-1 and TRBJ1-5; D not resolved. V lost 4 bases and J 4 bases, leaving 11 bases between the germline ends. The CDR3 sequence is 14 residues long. CDR1 LGHDT and CDR2 YNNKEL come from the germline V gene (reference sequence). The CDR3 nucleotides are TGTGCCAGCAGCCTGAGAGTGGTGAATCAGCCCCAGCATTTT. It codes for CASSLRVVNQPQHF.

This clonotype came up many times. The genes are TRBV7-3 and TRBJ1-1; D is possibly TRBD1 (6 bases). The V and J ends lost 0 bases and 4 bases respectively, with 12 bases between them. Germline-derived CDR1 and CDR2 are SGHTA and FQGTGA. This CDR3 has 15 amino acids. Here the CDR3 DNA reads TGTGCCAGCAGCTTAACCAACAGGGTTGGCACTGAAGCTTTCTTT. Protein: CASSLTNRVGTEAFF.

This clonotype was seen ten or more times. This rearrangement joins TRBV10-3 to TRBJ2-2; 7 nucleotides agree with TRBD2. The V and J ends lost 9 bases and 4 bases, in that order; junction bases with no gene match: 14. The CDR3 length is 16 residues. Germline lookup yields CDR1 ENHRY and CDR2 SYGVKD. CDR3 sequence reads: CAIRAGSGTSTGELFF. In DNA, the CDR3 is TGTGCCATTCGAGCCGGGAGCGGGACTTCCACCGGGGAGCTGTTTTTT.

The chain couples TRBV28 to TRBJ2-2, with a weak D call TRBD1 (5 bases). V was clipped by 5 bases and J by 2 bases, with 12 bases between them. Germline lookup yields CDR1 MDHEN and CDR2 SYDVKM. This CDR3 region has 15 residues. The CDR3 DNA follows: TGTGCCAGCAGTCGTAGGACACCTAACACCGGGGAGCTGTTTTTT. Translated, it gives CASSRRTPNTGELFF.

This clonotype was detected ten times or more. The chain has TRBV20-1 and TRBJ2-7, with TRBD1 matching over 8 bases. CDR3 length: 15 amino acids. With V trimmed by 1 base and J by 4 bases, 9 bases remained unmatched. The germline gives CDR1 DFQATT, CDR2 SNEGSKA (reference sequence). CDR3 amino acids: CSARADRAVLYEQYF. The CDR3 DNA sequence: TGCAGTGCTAGAGCGGACAGGGCGGTCTTGTACGAGCAGTACTTC.

The genes are TRBV7-3 and TRBJ2-1; TRBD2 aligns across 7 bases. In germline, CDR1 is SGHTA, CDR2 FQGTGA. The CDR3 length is 14 residues. V shed 4 bases and J 5 bases; nucleotides not matched to a gene: 5. The CDR3 nucleotides read TGTGCCAGCAGCTGGGGGGGAAGAGACAATGAGCAGTTCTTC. This sequence encodes CASSWGGRDNEQFF.

This clonotype was seen many times. This chain's CDR3 is CASSYSTSGGGRETQYF. In DNA form, the CDR3 reads TGTGCCAGCAGTTACTCGACGAGTGGTGGGGGGCGAGAGACCCAGTACTTC. The chain uses TRBV6-5 and TRBJ2-5; either TRBD1 or TRBD2 may supply D (6 bases each). V was pared by 0 bases and J by 4 bases, with 18 bases between. Germline V gene data show CDR1 as MNHEY and CDR2 as SVGAGI. The CDR3 totals 17 residues.

The rearrangement links TRBV28 to TRBJ2-5, with D maybe TRBD1 (5 bases). This CDR3 region has 15 residues. Germline assignment: CDR1 MDHEN and CDR2 SYDVKM. V was cut by 3 bases and J by 7 bases, with 18 bases left in between. This chain's CDR3 is CASSFTAQGRGTQYF. Here the CDR3 DNA reads TGTGCCAGCAGTTTTACAGCCCAGGGAAGAGGGACCCAGTACTTC.

This clonotype occurred many times. The chain uses TRBV9 and TRBJ1-1; TRBD1 is a possible D gene (5 bases). Germline CDR1 is SGDLS and CDR2 is YYNGEE. Deletions cut 2 bases from V and 1 base from J, with 15 bases between. CDR3 length equals 16 residues. The CDR3: CASSVGSGRANTEAFF. The CDR3 coding sequence is TGTGCCAGCAGCGTCGGGTCGGGCAGGGCGAACACTGAAGCTTTCTTT.

This chain connects TRBV7-8 to TRBJ1-5; D gene uncertain. CDR1 and CDR2 (germline): SGHVS, FQNEAQ. The CDR3 runs to 14 residues. Trimming removed 2 bases from V and 3 bases from J, with 8 bases in between. The DNA for the CDR3 is TGTGCCAGCAGCTTAACCCAGAACAATCAGCCCCAGCATTTT. Protein: CASSLTQNNQPQHF.

This clonotype was observed at least ten times. This chain links TRBV24-1 with TRBJ1-2; 8 positions match TRBD1. This CDR3 region has 13 residues. The V segment lost 4 bases and the J segment 8 bases; nucleotides outside the gene matches: 5. The germline gives CDR1 KGHDR, CDR2 SFDVKD. CDR3 in DNA: TGTGCCACCAGTGAGACGACAGGGGACGGCTACACCTTC. It codes for CATSETTGDGYTF.

The sample holds many counts of this clonotype. J is TRBJ2-2 and V is TRBV12-3 or TRBV12-4; 9 nucleotides align to TRBD1. The CDR3 totals 14 residues. V gave up 7 bases and J gave up 5 bases; unmatched junction bases: 5. The CDR3 here is CASIETGGTGELFF. The CDR3 DNA follows: TGTGCCAGCATTGAGACAGGGGGAACCGGGGAGCTGTTTTTT.

This clonotype was counted at least ten times. J is TRBJ1-5 and V is TRBV10-3; TRBD1 might be the D (5 bases). V dropped 2 bases and J dropped 1 base, with 18 bases sitting between them. The CDR3 is made up of 18 amino acids. Germline lookup yields CDR1 ENHRY and CDR2 SYGVKD. The CDR3 protein is CAISESSLGRGSNQPQHF. The CDR3 DNA reads TGTGCCATCAGTGAGAGTTCGTTGGGCCGGGGGAGCAATCAGCCCCAGCATTTT.

The chain is built from TRBV12-3 or TRBV12-4 and TRBJ1-1; D is uncertain. This CDR3 contains 15 residues. V was shortened by 6 bases and J by 0 bases, with 14 bases between the two germline ends. Here the CDR3 DNA reads TGTGCCAGCAGACCCCCTACGTATCTGAACACTGAAGCTTTCTTT. This gives the protein CASRPPTYLNTEAFF.

This clonotype was seen more than once but under ten times. The V call is TRBV11-2, the J call TRBJ2-2; 11 bases are shared with TRBD1. Germline values: CDR1 SGHAT, CDR2 FQNNGV. The CDR3 covers 16 residues. V lost 5 bases, J lost 7 bases, and 9 bases stayed unmatched. CDR3 in amino acids: CASSPRTGGLVGELFF. CDR3 DNA: TGTGCCAGCAGCCCCCGGACAGGGGGCTTGGTCGGGGAGCTGTTTTTT.

The rearrangement joins TRBV20-1 to TRBJ2-2; a possible D gene is TRBD2 (5 bases). Germline V gives CDR1 DFQATT, CDR2 SNEGSKA (reference sequence). The V and J ends lost 3 bases and 6 bases respectively, with 8 bases between them. This CDR3 region has 12 residues. The DNA for the CDR3 is TGCAGTGCTAGTCGGCGGGCCGGGGAGCTGTTTTTT. Translating gives CSASRRAGELFF.

This clonotype was seen ten or more times. The genes are TRBV20-1 and TRBJ1-3; the D gene is possibly TRBD1 (6 bases). Germline V lookup: CDR1 DFQATT, CDR2 SNEGSKA (reference sequence). The CDR3 has 14 amino acids. Deletions cut 6 bases from V and 0 bases from J, with 12 bases between. The CDR3 DNA sequence: TGCAGTGCCCATAGGGGGGGCTCTGGAAACACCATATATTTT. It codes for CSAHRGGSGNTIYF.

Ten or more counts support this clonotype. The V call is TRBV29-1, the J call TRBJ2-7; D is undetermined. Trimming took 1 base from V and 2 from J, leaving 3 bases between them. This CDR3 contains 11 residues. Per the germline V gene, CDR1 is SQVTM and CDR2 is ANQGSEA. CDR3 nucleotides: TGCAGCGTTGAAGGGGCCTACGAGCAGTACTTC. It is translated as CSVEGAYEQYF.

In its sample, this clonotype was seen many times. The V and J genes are TRBV5-1 and TRBJ2-7; perhaps TRBD1 as D (6 bases). Germline CDR1 reads SGHRS; CDR2 reads YFSETQ. Trimming took 3 bases from V and 1 from J, leaving 14 bases between them. The CDR3 has 15 amino acids. The CDR3 loop is CASSYRVGLSYEQYF. Here the CDR3 DNA reads TGCGCCAGCAGCTACAGGGTGGGGTTGTCCTACGAGCAGTACTTC.

This clonotype was counted ten times or more. The V call is TRBV19, the J call TRBJ2-7; D may be TRBD1 or TRBD2 (5 bases each). V was shortened by 3 bases and J by 1 base, with 10 bases between the two germline ends. The CDR3 loop spans 14 amino acids. Germline V gene lookup returns CDR1 LNHDA and CDR2 SQIVND (reference sequence). Here the CDR3 DNA reads TGTGCCAGTAGTATGTTGGGGGAGTCCTACGAGCAGTACTTC. The encoded protein is CASSMLGESYEQYF.

This clonotype was seen only a few times. The chain couples TRBV20-1 to TRBJ2-7; the match to TRBD2 covers 9 bases. The ends lost 5 bases at V and 1 base at J; junction bases unmatched: 9. Germline assignment: CDR1 DFQATT and CDR2 SNEGSKA (reference sequence). The CDR3 is 15 residues long. CDR3 nucleotides: TGCAGTGCTCCCATTAGCGGGAGTCCATCCTACGAGCAGTACTTC. Its protein is CSAPISGSPSYEQYF.